This entry features one T cell receptor (beta chain) sequence. As yet, its antigen is unknown. Germline assignment: CDR1 MDHEN and CDR2 SYDVKM. The CDR3 is 15 amino acids. Deletions cut 7 bases from V and 2 bases from J, with 14 bases between. This entry is derived from a study of T cells in localized non-small cell lung cancer. Study findings and constraints: The study sequenced only one region of the tumor. As a result, intratumor heterogeneity could not be excluded and remains possible. Longer overall survival was linked to higher blood T cell density. Of the tissues analyzed, uninvolved adjacent lung showed maximal T cell clonality, greater than tumor. Across samples, adjacent lung featured a median roughly 60 of the top 100 tumor clones.

Only in-frame clones appear in the TCRdb table, and some are missing; sequencing was by immunoSEQ multiplex PCR. The data contain 15,000 to 20,000 clones, around 79% of them seen just once; the ten biggest clones take up about 31%. This receptor was identified in an older male donor with stage I lung adenocarcinoma. The chain couples TRBV28 to TRBJ2-2; D might be TRBD1 (5 bases). Here the sequenced sample was peripheral blood, taken before any cancer treatment. The CDR3 protein is CASTRGGTNTGELFF. CDR3 sequence (DNA): TGTGCCAGCACTAGGGGCGGAACTAACACCGGGGAGCTGTTTTTT.